The 2 T cell receptor beta chains below all came from one sample that was sequenced in a study of glioma-infiltrating T cells after dendritic cell vaccination. The time point was: after dendritic cell vaccination, including at tumor progression/relapse. Sequenced by immunoSEQ multiplex PCR; TCRdb stores in-frame clones only, minus some. The sample holds around 87,000 clones, roughly 80% seen once. This sample comprised blood, obtained after dendritic cell vaccination. The receptors here all came from a human donor with glioblastoma.

The chain joins TRBV7-9 to TRBJ2-3, with TRBD1 matching 10 bases. This CDR3 spans 15 amino acids. V was pared by 5 bases and J by 1 base, with 3 bases of the junction left unmatched. Germline V gene lookup returns CDR1 SEHNR and CDR2 FQNEAQ (reference sequence). The CDR3 is CASSLGQGGTDTQYF. The CDR3 coding sequence is TGTGCCAGCAGCCTCGGACAGGGGGGCACAGATACGCAGTATTTT.

The chain carries TRBV4-2 and TRBJ1-2, with D uncertain. The length of the CDR3 is 15 residues. V was trimmed by 0 bases and J by 0 bases, leaving 8 bases between them. Germline assignment: CDR1 LGHNA and CDR2 YNFKEQ. CDR3 sequence: CASSQDQASNYGYTF. DNA for the CDR3: TGTGCCAGCAGCCAAGATCAGGCTTCTAACTATGGCTACACCTTC.